This TCR beta chain was captured by sequencing in a study of blood T cell repertoires in COVID-19. Turning to the study itself: Sites across the United States, Italy and Spain contributed samples from acute and convalescent COVID-19. PBMCs, B-cell-depleted T cells, or T cells were the source of the cDNA or gDNA that made up the material.

This clone was detected only a few times. Authors' methods: From reference gene primer amplification, estimates of nucleated cell counts were derived. The repertoire was sequenced with immunoSEQ multiplex PCR; TCRdb's copy has only in-frame clones and lacks some. V, J and clone size are those of that table, while D and trimming were read from the DNA. The data show about 58,000 clones, 89% seen once. The CDR3 consists of 15 residues. The V end lost 3 bases, the J end lost 10 bases, and 17 bases lay between the germline ends. Germline-derived CDR1 and CDR2 are SGHRS and YFSETQ. Sequenced: peripheral blood. The sequence derives from a woman aged 60-75 years with active COVID-19. The rearrangement links TRBV5-1 to TRBJ1-6, with D perhaps TRBD1 (6 bases). CDR3 sequence reads: CASSSQEGVGSPLHF. For the CDR3, the DNA is TGCGCCAGCAGCTCCCAAGAGGGGGTAGGCTCACCCCTCCACTTT.